One and the same sample provided the 19 T cell receptor beta chains below, sequenced in a study of cytotoxic CD8 clonotypes in ibrutinib-treated CLL. TCRdb keeps only in-frame clones here, not all; method: immunoSEQ multiplex PCR. This table has 65,000 to 95,000 clones, approximately 86% appearing once. The specimen was PBMCs, collected before ibrutinib treatment. The receptors come from a human donor with chronic lymphocytic leukemia.

The chain recombines TRBV6-5 with TRBJ1-2; D not resolved. Germline CDR1 is MNHEY and CDR2 is SVGAGI. The germline V and J ends were trimmed by 6 bases and 4 bases, with 9 bases remaining between them. CDR3 size: 12 residues. The CDR3 sequence is CASRSKPYGYTF. CDR3 DNA sequence: TGTGCCAGCAGATCAAAACCCTATGGCTACACCTTC.

DNA for the CDR3: TGTGCCAGCAGTGGACAGGCCTTTGATGGCTACACCTTC. Translated: CASSGQAFDGYTF. This chain connects TRBV27 to TRBJ1-2; TRBD1 matches at 7 bases. V lost 5 bases and J lost 6; bases outside the gene matches: 6. There are 13 residues in the CDR3. The germline V gene has CDR1 MNHEY and CDR2 SMNVEV (reference sequence).

The chain combines TRBV7-2 with TRBJ2-7, with 7 bases fitting TRBD1. Losses at the gene ends were 3 bases for V and 3 bases for J; bases not matched to a gene: 2. Germline CDR1 and CDR2: SGHTA and FQGNSA. The CDR3 consists of 13 residues. CDR3 nucleotides: TGTGCCAGCAGCTTGGGACAGAACTACGAGCAGTACTTC. Translated, it gives CASSLGQNYEQYF.

The genes are TRBV19 and TRBJ1-5, with D maybe TRBD1 (6 bases). Trimming removed 8 bases at V and 1 base at J, with 15 bases between. The CDR3 sequence is 15 residues long. Germline values: CDR1 LNHDA, CDR2 SQIVND (reference sequence). The CDR3 DNA follows: TGTGCCAGTCTAGGGGGTCCATTAAGCAATCAGCCCCAGCATTTT. This translates into CASLGGPLSNQPQHF.

The chain has TRBV5-1 and TRBJ2-2, with D hard to call. The germline CDR1 and CDR2 sequences are SGHRS and YFSETQ. CDR3 length equals 15 residues. V gave up 3 bases and J gave up 0 bases, with 9 bases separating them. The CDR3 bases are TGCGCCAGCAGCTCGGACGGACCGAACACCGGGGAGCTGTTTTTT. Encoded protein: CASSSDGPNTGELFF.

This chain links TRBV7-9 with TRBJ1-4; D is possibly TRBD1 (6 bases). V was cut by 1 base and J by 5 bases, with 14 bases left in between. Germline CDR1 is SEHNR and CDR2 is FQNEAQ (reference sequence). This CDR3 has 16 residues. The CDR3 spells CASSLGMGHPNEKLFF. CDR3 DNA: TGTGCCAGCAGCTTAGGTATGGGACACCCGAATGAAAAACTGTTTTTT.

This clone occurred a few times. The J gene is TRBJ1-2, the V gene TRBV19; D unclear. The CDR3 contains 13 residues. With 10 bases removed from V and 4 bases from J, the gap between germline ends came to 16 bases. Germline V gives CDR1 LNHDA, CDR2 SQIVND (reference sequence). The CDR3 sequence: CATALTGSYGYTF. The CDR3, as DNA: TGTGCCACCGCCCTAACGGGCTCCTATGGCTACACCTTC. The whole variable domain, filled in from reference TRBV19 and TRBJ1-2, reads DGGITQSPKYLFRKEGQNVTLSCEQNLNHDAMYWYRQDPGQGLRLIYYSQIVNDFQKGDIAEGYSVSREKKESFPLTVTSAQKNPTAFYLCATALTGSYGYTFGSGTRLTVV.

The V gene is TRBV7-2, the J gene TRBJ2-7; D may correspond to TRBD1 or TRBD2 (5 bases each). V lost 5 bases and J lost 2, with 16 bases in between. The V gene's germline CDR1 is SGHTA and CDR2 FQGNSA. CDR3 length: 15 amino acids. DNA of the CDR3: TGTGCCAGCAGCCAAGCCGGGACGACCACCTACGAGCAGTACTTC. Translated: CASSQAGTTTYEQYF.

J is TRBJ2-7 and V is TRBV19; 11 bases map to TRBD2. CDR1 is LNHDA, CDR2 SQIVND, per germline (reference sequence). Trimming cost V 10 bases and J 4 bases; bases outside gene matches: 12. This CDR3 has 15 residues. This CDR3 reads CATRELAGASYEQYF. The DNA of the CDR3 is TGTGCCACCAGAGAACTAGCGGGAGCGTCATACGAGCAGTACTTC.

The genes are TRBV13 and TRBJ2-7, with TRBD2 matching over 8 bases. Germline lookup yields CDR1 PRHDT and CDR2 FYEKMQ (reference sequence). The V segment lost 4 bases and the J segment 4 bases; nucleotides outside the gene matches: 3. This CDR3 has 13 amino acids. The CDR3 is CASSSGGLYEQYF. CDR3 in DNA: TGTGCCAGCAGCTCGGGAGGGTTGTACGAGCAGTACTTC.

This chain uses TRBV5-1 with TRBJ2-1; weak D call: TRBD1 (7 bases). CDR3 length: 17 residues. V was trimmed by 0 bases and J by 9 bases, leaving 22 bases between them. The V gene's germline CDR1 is SGHRS and CDR2 YFSETQ. CDR3 nucleotide sequence: TGCGCCAGCAGCTTGGCCACGGGAGCCAGACCAGGGGGTGAGCAGTTCTTC. Translating it yields CASSLATGARPGGEQFF.

The chain couples TRBV11-2 to TRBJ1-2, with TRBD1 matching 9 bases. V shed 5 bases and J 2 bases; nucleotides not matched to a gene: 6. There are 15 residues in the CDR3. Germline values: CDR1 SGHAT, CDR2 FQNNGV. The CDR3 spells CASSAGGTGNYGYTF. The CDR3 DNA is TGTGCCAGCAGCGCGGGGGGGACAGGGAACTATGGCTACACCTTC. Supplemented by reference TRBV11-2 and TRBJ1-2, the full variable domain reads EAGVAQSPRYKIIEKRQSVAFWCNPISGHATLYWYQQILGQGPKLLIQFQNNGVVDDSQLPKDRFSAERLKGVDSTLKIQPAKLEDSAVYLCASSAGGTGNYGYTFGSGTRLTVV.

This clone was found a few times. The chain links TRBV5-4 to TRBJ2-2; 9 bases line up with TRBD2. Germline-derived CDR1 and CDR2 are SGHNT and YYREEE (reference sequence). Unmatched junction bases numbered 5, after V lost 0 bases and J lost 5 bases. This CDR3 is 16 amino acids long. The CDR3 here is CASSLGAGGRTGELFF. The CDR3 bases are TGTGCCAGCAGCTTGGGGGCGGGAGGGCGAACCGGGGAGCTGTTTTTT.

The rearrangement joins TRBV28 to TRBJ1-2; 9 bases are shared with TRBD1. Trimming took 5 bases from V and 4 from J; bases not matched to a gene: 2. The CDR3 consists of 13 residues. Germline V gene lookup returns CDR1 MDHEN and CDR2 SYDVKM. In DNA form, the CDR3 reads TGTGCCAGCAGTCTACAGGGGGCCTATGGCTACACCTTC. Its translation: CASSLQGAYGYTF.

This clone appeared a single time. This rearrangement joins TRBV5-5 to TRBJ2-6; D might be TRBD1 (6 bases). The CDR3 contains 14 residues. Per germline, CDR1 SGHKS and CDR2 YYEKEE (reference sequence). The germline V and J ends were trimmed by 3 bases and 2 bases, with 6 bases remaining between them. The CDR3 DNA is TGTGCCAGCAGCTCAGGGGCTGGGGCCAACGTCCTGACTTTC. Protein sequence: CASSSGAGANVLTF. Full variable domain (rest looked up from reference TRBV5-5 and TRBJ2-6): DAGVTQSPTHLIKTRGQQVTLRCSPISGHKSVSWYQQVLGQGPQFIFQYYEKEERGRGNFPDRFSARQFPNYSSELNVNALLLGDSALYLCASSSGAGANVLTFGAGSRLTVL.

This clone showed up just once. The chain couples TRBV7-2 to TRBJ1-1; D not resolved. Per germline, CDR1 SGHTA and CDR2 FQGNSA. V lost 0 bases, J lost 4 bases, and 18 bases lay in between. The CDR3 length is 17 residues. The CDR3 DNA is TGTGCCAGCAGCTTAGCCCCGGTTTCCCTTGGGAGCACTGAAGCTTTCTTT. This codes for CASSLAPVSLGSTEAFF.

The CDR3 reads CASSWTLQETQYF. Here the CDR3 DNA reads TGTGCCAGCAGTTGGACCCTCCAAGAGACCCAGTACTTC. The rearrangement links TRBV27 to TRBJ2-5; D remains ambiguous. Germline V gene data show CDR1 as MNHEY and CDR2 as SMNVEV (reference sequence). This CDR3 has 13 amino acids. V shed 4 bases and J shed 1 base, with 7 bases lying between them.

The gene calls are TRBV7-2 and TRBJ2-3; D is undetermined. Germline V CDR1 and CDR2: SGHTA, FQGNSA. V shed 1 base and J shed 2 bases, with 13 bases lying between them. The CDR3 spans 16 residues. CDR3 loop: CASSLGRRRDTDTQYF. The CDR3 DNA follows: TGTGCCAGCAGCTTAGGGCGGAGAAGAGACACAGATACGCAGTATTTT.

The chain uses TRBV7-9 and TRBJ2-2, with 9 bases lining up with TRBD1. The CDR3 has 15 residues. The V gene's germline CDR1 is SEHNR and CDR2 FQNEAQ (reference sequence). V shed 5 bases, J shed 2 bases, and the junction held 3 bases outside the gene matches. This CDR3 reads CASSRTGANTGELFF. The DNA of the CDR3 is TGTGCCAGCAGCCGGACAGGGGCTAACACCGGGGAGCTGTTTTTT. The entire variable domain, with the rest obtained from reference TRBV7-9 and TRBJ2-2, is as follows: DTGVSQNPRHKITKRGQNVTFRCDPISEHNRLYWYRQTLGQGPEFLTYFQNEAQLEKSRLLSDRFSAERPKGSFSTLEIQRTEQGDSAMYLCASSRTGANTGELFFGEGSRLTVL.